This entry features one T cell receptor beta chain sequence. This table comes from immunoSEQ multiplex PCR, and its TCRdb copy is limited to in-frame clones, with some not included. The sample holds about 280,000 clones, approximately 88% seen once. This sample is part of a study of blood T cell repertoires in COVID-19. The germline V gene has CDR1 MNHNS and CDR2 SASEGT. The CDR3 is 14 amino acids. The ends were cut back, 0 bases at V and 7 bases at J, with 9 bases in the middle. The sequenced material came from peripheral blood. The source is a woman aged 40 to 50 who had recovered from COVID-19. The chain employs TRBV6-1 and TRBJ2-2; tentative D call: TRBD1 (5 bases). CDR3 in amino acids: CASSEAQVVGELFF. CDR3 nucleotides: TGTGCCAGCAGTGAAGCACAGGTAGTCGGGGAGCTGTTTTTT.